A selection of T cell receptor beta chains follows, all from one sample in a study of lymphopenia after photon versus proton radiotherapy. The table came from immunoSEQ multiplex PCR; TCRdb's copy has only in-frame clones and leaves some out. The repertoire consists of 25,000 to 30,000 clones, with roughly 80% occurring once and the leading ten covering roughly 3.8%. The sample here was peripheral blood, taken from a patient treated with photon-based radiotherapy. These receptors originate from a woman between 50 and 59 years old with pancreatic cancer. CDR3s include the opening cysteine and the closing phenylalanine or tryptophan. Fields, in order: CDR3 DNA, CDR3 protein, clone size, V gene, D gene, J gene. A D gene is named only where the DNA matches it firmly. Only part of the rows carry a size: once, few, many, or a class if the clone is expanded.

TGCGCCAGCAGCTTAAACAGCGCGTCCTACGAGCAGTACTTC CASSLNSASYEQYF NA TRBV5-1 NA TRBJ2-7
TGTGCCAGCAGCTTAGCTCGCGGACGGACAGGTTACTCCTACAATGAGCAGTTCTTC CASSLARGRTGYSYNEQFF NA TRBV7-2 TRBD1 TRBJ2-1
TGCAGCGTTGAACACAGGGGGACGAACACTGAAGCTTTCTTT CSVEHRGTNTEAFF NA TRBV29-1 TRBD1 TRBJ1-1
TGTGCCAGCAGTTTGAAACAGAGTGGGGAGCAGTACTTC CASSLKQSGEQYF once TRBV27 NA TRBJ2-7
TGTGCCTGGTCACCGCTGTCAGGTGGGGAGACCCAGTACTTC CAWSPLSGGETQYF NA TRBV30 NA TRBJ2-5
TGTGCCAGCAGTCCCTTAAGCCGATCTGGAAACACCATATATTTT CASSPLSRSGNTIYF NA TRBV28 NA TRBJ1-3
TGTGCCAGCAGCTATGGACAGGGGTTGTCTGGCTACACCTTC CASSYGQGLSGYTF NA TRBV7-2 TRBD1 TRBJ1-2
TGTGCCATCAGTGCGGGTAACGAGCAGTACTTC CAISAGNEQYF NA TRBV10-3 NA TRBJ2-7
TGTGCCAGCAGCTTAAGTCCAGCCATGAACACTGAAGCTTTCTTT CASSLSPAMNTEAFF NA TRBV7-2 NA TRBJ1-1
TGTGCCAGCAGCTTCAAATTTATGGGGATGACGGAAGCTTTCTTT CASSFKFMGMTEAFF NA TRBV5-4 NA TRBJ1-1
TGTGCCAGCAGCACTACGACAGGGGGTTATGGCTACACCTTC CASSTTTGGYGYTF NA TRBV13 TRBD1 TRBJ1-2
TGTGCCAGCAGTATAGCGGGAAGCAACACCGGGGAGCTGTTTTTT CASSIAGSNTGELFF NA TRBV6-5 TRBD2 TRBJ2-2
TGTGCCAGCAGTTTATCCCCCAATGAGCAGTTCTTC CASSLSPNEQFF NA TRBV28 NA TRBJ2-1
TGTGCCTGGAGTCCCTACCCCGGGGAGCTGTTTTTT CAWSPYPGELFF NA TRBV30 NA TRBJ2-2
TGCAGCGTCGAATCGACTAGCGGCTACGAGCAGTACTTC CSVESTSGYEQYF NA TRBV29-1 TRBD2 TRBJ2-7
TGTGCCAGTAGTATAGGAGTCCGGCAGAGCGAGGCTTTCTTT CASSIGVRQSEAFF NA TRBV19 NA TRBJ1-1
TGTGCCAGCAGCCCCCAAGGGGGAGGGGTACCATACAATGAGCAGTTCTTC CASSPQGGGVPYNEQFF NA TRBV7-9 NA TRBJ2-1